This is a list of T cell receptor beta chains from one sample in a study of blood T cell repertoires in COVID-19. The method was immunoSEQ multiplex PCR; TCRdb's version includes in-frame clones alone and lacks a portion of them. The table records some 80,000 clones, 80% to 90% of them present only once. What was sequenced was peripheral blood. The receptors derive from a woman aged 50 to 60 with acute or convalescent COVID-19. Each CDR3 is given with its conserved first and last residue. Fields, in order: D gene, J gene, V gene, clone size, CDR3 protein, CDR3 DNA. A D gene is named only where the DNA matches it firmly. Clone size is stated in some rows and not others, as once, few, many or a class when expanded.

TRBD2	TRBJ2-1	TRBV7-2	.	CASSSGLAGGPRFF	TGTGCCAGCAGCTCCGGACTAGCGGGGGGGCCTCGGTTCTTC
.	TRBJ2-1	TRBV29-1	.	CSVFPLGAEQFF	TGCAGCGTTTTCCCCCTAGGGGCTGAGCAGTTCTTC
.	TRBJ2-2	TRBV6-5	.	CASTLDYAGELFF	TGTGCCAGCACATTGGACTACGCCGGGGAGCTGTTTTTT
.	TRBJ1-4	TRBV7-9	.	CASSLGGSWNEKLFF	TGTGCCAGCAGCTTAGGCGGTAGTTGGAATGAAAAACTGTTTTTT
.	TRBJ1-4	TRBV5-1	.	CASSLEGGANEKLFF	TGCGCCAGCAGTTTGGAGGGAGGGGCTAATGAAAAACTGTTTTTT
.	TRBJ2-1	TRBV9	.	CASSEQGLQTYNEQFF	TGTGCCAGCAGCGAACAGGGCCTTCAAACCTACAATGAGCAGTTCTTC
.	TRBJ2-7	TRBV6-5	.	CASRRAPGDYEQYF	TGTGCCAGCAGGCGGGCTCCGGGGGACTACGAGCAGTACTTC
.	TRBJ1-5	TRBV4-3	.	CASSQSRGRQPQHF	TGCGCCAGCAGCCAATCCCGGGGAAGGCAGCCCCAGCATTTT
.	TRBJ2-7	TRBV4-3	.	CASSQDRGSSYEQYF	TGCGCCAGCAGCCAAGATCGTGGTAGCTCCTACGAGCAGTACTTC
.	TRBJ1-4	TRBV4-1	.	CASSQQRSNEKLFF	TGCGCCAGCAGCCAACAGCGTTCTAATGAAAAACTGTTTTTT
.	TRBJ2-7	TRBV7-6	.	CASSPAQGYEQYF	TGTGCCAGCAGCCCGGCACAGGGTTACGAGCAGTACTTC
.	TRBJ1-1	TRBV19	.	CASTKPGLNTEAFF	TGTGCCAGTACCAAACCGGGTCTGAACACTGAAGCTTTCTTT
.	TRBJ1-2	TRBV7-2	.	CASSPGTRDGYTF	TGTGCCAGCAGCCCCGGGACAAGAGATGGCTACACCTTC
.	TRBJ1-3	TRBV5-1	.	CASSLDRSSGNTIYF	TGCGCCAGCAGCTTGGATAGAAGCTCTGGAAACACCATATATTTT
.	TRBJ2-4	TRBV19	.	CASSLPGGPHKNIQYF	TGTGCCAGTAGCCTTCCAGGGGGGCCCCACAAAAACATTCAGTACTTC
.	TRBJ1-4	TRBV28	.	CASKRQLNEKLFF	TGTGCCAGCAAGAGGCAGCTTAATGAAAAACTGTTTTTT
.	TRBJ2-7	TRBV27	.	CASSIRGEQYF	TGTGCCAGCAGTATAAGGGGCGAGCAGTACTTC
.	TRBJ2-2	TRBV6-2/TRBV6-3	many	CASSSYTGELFF	TGTGCCAGCAGTTCCTACACCGGGGAGCTGTTTTTT
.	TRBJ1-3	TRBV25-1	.	CASSESGRAGSGNTIYF	TGTGCCAGCAGTGAAAGCGGTCGAGCGGGGTCTGGAAACACCATATATTTT
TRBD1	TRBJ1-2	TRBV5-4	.	CASSLAGQGASGYTF	TGTGCCAGCAGCTTGGCGGGACAGGGGGCAAGTGGCTACACCTTC
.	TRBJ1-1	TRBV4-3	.	CASSQVTSAEAFF	TGCGCCAGCAGCCAGGTTACTTCGGCTGAAGCTTTCTTT
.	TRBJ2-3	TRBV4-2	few	CASSQEDGGPTDTQYF	TGTGCCAGCAGCCAAGAAGACGGGGGACCCACAGATACGCAGTATTTT
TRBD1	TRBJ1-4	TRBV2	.	CASSGDRARELFF	TGTGCCAGCAGCGGAGACAGGGCCAGGGAACTGTTTTTT
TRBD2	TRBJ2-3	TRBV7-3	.	CASSLDRGSGGRGTQYF	TGTGCCAGCAGCTTAGACCGTGGTAGCGGGGGACGGGGTACGCAGTATTTT
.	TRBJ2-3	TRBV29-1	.	CSVGGRTVDTQYF	TGCAGCGTGGGGGGACGGACCGTTGATACGCAGTATTTT
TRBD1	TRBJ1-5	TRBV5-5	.	CASSPTGTGNSNQPQHF	TGTGCCAGCAGCCCGACCGGGACAGGGAATAGCAATCAGCCCCAGCATTTT
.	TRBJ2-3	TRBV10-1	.	CASSEFHTDTQYF	TGCGCCAGCAGTGAGTTTCACACAGATACGCAGTATTTT
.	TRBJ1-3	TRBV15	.	CATSRDEVRGNTIYF	TGTGCCACCAGCAGAGATGAGGTTCGGGGAAACACCATATATTTT
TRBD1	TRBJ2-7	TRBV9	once	CASSVGGTGAYEQYF	TGTGCCAGCAGCGTAGGTGGGACAGGGGCCTACGAGCAGTACTTC
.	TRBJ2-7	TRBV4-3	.	CASSLGTLYEQYF	TGCGCCAGCAGCCTCGGGACTCTCTACGAGCAGTACTTC
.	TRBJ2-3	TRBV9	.	CASSVGLRTDTQYF	TGTGCCAGCAGCGTAGGCCTACGGACAGATACGCAGTATTTT
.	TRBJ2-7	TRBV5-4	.	CASSFEGFEYF	TGTGCCAGCAGCTTTGAGGGATTCGAGTACTTC
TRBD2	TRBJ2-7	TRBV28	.	CASKAGGSSEQYF	TGTGCCAGCAAAGCGGGAGGGTCTAGCGAGCAGTACTTC
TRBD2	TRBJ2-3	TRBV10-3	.	CAIGGLAGQDTQYF	TGTGCCATCGGAGGGCTAGCGGGACAAGATACGCAGTATTTT
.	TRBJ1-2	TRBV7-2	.	CASSRAGQYTRGYTF	TGTGCCAGCAGCCGGGCGGGGCAGTATACCCGAGGCTACACCTTC
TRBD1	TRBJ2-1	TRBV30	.	CAWSSHRGYNEQFF	TGTGCCTGGAGTAGTCACAGGGGGTACAATGAGCAGTTCTTC
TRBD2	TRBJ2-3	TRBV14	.	CASSQVKREGTDTQYF	TGTGCCAGCAGCCAAGTCAAGCGGGAGGGCACAGATACGCAGTATTTT
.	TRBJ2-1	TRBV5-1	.	CASSLEQGIGNEQFF	TGCGCCAGCAGCTTGGAGCAGGGTATAGGGAATGAGCAGTTCTTC
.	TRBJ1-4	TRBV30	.	CASTEVGHGEKLFF	TGTGCCTCCACCGAGGTAGGACACGGGGAAAAACTGTTTTTT
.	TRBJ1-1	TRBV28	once	CAVRGSKNTEAFF	TGTGCCGTAAGAGGTTCCAAGAACACTGAAGCTTTCTTT
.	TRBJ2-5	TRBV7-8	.	CASSSMEWGQGTQYF	TGTGCCAGCAGCTCAATGGAGTGGGGGCAGGGGACCCAGTACTTC
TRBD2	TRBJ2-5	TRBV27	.	CASRGRASGKQETQYF	TGTGCCAGCAGAGGACGGGCTAGCGGCAAACAAGAGACCCAGTACTTC
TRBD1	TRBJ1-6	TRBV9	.	CASSSYRGPSYNSPLHF	TGTGCCAGCAGCTCATACAGGGGACCCTCCTATAATTCACCCCTCCACTTT
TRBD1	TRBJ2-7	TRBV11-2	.	CASIRSIPGQAILLGEQYF	TGTGCCAGCATCAGATCGATCCCGGGACAGGCAATTCTTCTCGGAGAGCAGTACTTC
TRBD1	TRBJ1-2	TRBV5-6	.	CASSRGQGGYGYTF	TGTGCCAGCAGCCGGGGACAGGGAGGGTATGGCTACACCTTC
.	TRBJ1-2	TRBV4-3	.	CASSRTSGTPSYGYTF	TGCGCCAGCAGCCGCACTAGCGGGACACCATCCTATGGCTACACCTTC
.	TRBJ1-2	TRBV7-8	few	CASSIGDSQHGYTF	TGTGCCAGCAGCATAGGGGACTCACAGCATGGCTACACCTTC
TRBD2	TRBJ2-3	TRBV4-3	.	CASSQVTREVTNTQYF	TGCGCCAGCAGCCAAGTTACTCGGGAGGTCACAAATACGCAGTATTTT